This T cell receptor beta chain was captured by sequencing in a study of OX40 agonist ivuxolimab in advanced cancers. Study in general: Patients in the trial were receiving intravenous ivuxolimab every 2 weeks, at doses of 0.01 to 10 mg/kg.

General study findings and limits: Within 6 weeks, CD4+ and CD8+ blood T cells expanded clonally at 0.1 to 3.0 mg/kg. It was not determined which antigens were specifically recognized by the peripheral T cells that had undergone clonal expansion. Some of the lowest clonal expansion was seen in partial responders at 0.1-3.0 mg/kg.

Notes on this clone: Its antigen is undetermined.

TCRdb keeps only in-frame clones here, not all; method: immunoSEQ multiplex PCR. This sample has 73,000 or so clones, with about 80% found just once. This clonotype originated in an adult with an advanced solid tumor such as melanoma, head and neck, liver or kidney cancer. Sequenced material: CD4+ or CD8+ T cells sorted from blood, taken in a trial of the OX40 agonist ivuxolimab.

CDR3 residues: CASSYNSKNTEAFF. CDR3 DNA sequence: TGTGCCAGTAGCTACAATTCGAAGAACACTGAAGCTTTCTTT. J is TRBJ1-1 and V is TRBV19, with no clear D. With 6 bases removed from V and 1 base from J, the gap between germline ends came to 12 bases. There are 14 residues in the CDR3. CDR1 and CDR2 (germline): LNHDA, SQIVND (reference sequence). The full variable domain, rest sourced from reference TRBV19 and TRBJ1-1, is DGGITQSPKYLFRKEGQNVTLSCEQNLNHDAMYWYRQDPGQGLRLIYYSQIVNDFQKGDIAEGYSVSREKKESFPLTVTSAQKNPTAFYLCASSYNSKNTEAFFGQGTRLTVV.